This TCR beta chain was sequenced during a study of shared T cell receptors in the human thymus. The method was immunoSEQ multiplex PCR; TCRdb's version includes in-frame clones alone and lacks a portion of them. There are about 660,000 clones in the sample; roughly 90% occur only once, and 0.0095% to 0.012% lies in the top ten. The germline CDR1 and CDR2 sequences are MGHDK and SYGVNS. V was pared by 3 bases and J by 0 bases, with 18 bases between. This CDR3 spans 17 amino acids. These same records also appear under a second study, on human thymus T cells. Per that study: Infants served as donors; they were healthy and Finnish and were having corrective surgery for congenital heart defects. Thymus tissue for the work was resected from patients undergoing corrective heart surgery. What related research reported was that thymic repertoires overlapped highly among unrelated individuals.

The material sequenced was thymocytes. This receptor was identified in a boy less than two years old with a congenital heart defect. V usage is TRBV25-1 and J usage is TRBJ2-7; a weak D match, TRBD2 (5 bases). CDR3 nucleotide sequence: TGTGCCAGCAGTGAGGTCGGCCGGGGAATCTTCTCCTACGAGCAGTACTTC. Its protein product is CASSEVGRGIFSYEQYF.